Shown below are 26 T cell receptor beta chains from a single sample sequenced in a study of T cells in Graves' hyperthyroidism and ophthalmopathy. Researchers amplified the TCR beta CDR3 regions from RNA transcripts. HTBI primers drove first-round RT-PCR of the TCR CDR3. TCRdb re-analysed the multiplex PCR reads in MiXCR, keeping a single row per CDR3 protein. The sample records 500,000 to 750,000 distinct CDR3 sequences, around 16% being singletons. Sequenced sample: blood. The origin of the receptors is a woman under 40 with Graves' hyperthyroidism.

The CDR3 DNA reads TGTGCCAGCAGTGAACGGCTAGCGGGGGACTACGAGCAGTACTTC. It translates to CASSERLAGDYEQYF. This chain connects TRBV6-1 to TRBJ2-7; 10 bases match TRBD2. V dropped 2 bases and J dropped 3; count of bases not matched to a gene: 4. CDR3 length: 15 residues. From germline, CDR1 is MNHNS and CDR2 SASEGT.

The sample holds many counts of this clonotype. The chain employs TRBV5-1 and TRBJ1-1; TRBD1 matches at 8 bases. V lost 6 bases and J lost 1; bases outside the gene matches: 5. CDR3 length equals 14 residues. The V gene's germline CDR1 is SGHRS and CDR2 YFSETQ. For the CDR3, the DNA is TGCGCCAGCACCGACAGGGGACGGAACACTGAAGCTTTCTTT. Its protein product is CASTDRGRNTEAFF.

This clonotype was observed at least ten times. V and J are TRBV7-8 and TRBJ1-5; a possible D gene is TRBD1 (6 bases). CDR3 length: 17 residues. Germline assignment: CDR1 SGHVS and CDR2 FQNEAQ. Trimming took off 5 bases at V and 5 bases at J, with 22 bases between the two ends. In nucleotides, the CDR3 is TGTGCCAGCAGCATCCTCTCTAGGACAGTAAGCGATCAGCCCCAGCATTTT. Protein: CASSILSRTVSDQPQHF. Drawing the rest from reference TRBV7-8 and TRBJ1-5, the complete variable domain is GAGVSQSPRYKVAKRGQDVALRCDPISGHVSLFWYQQALGQGPEFLTYFQNEAQLDKSGLPSDRFFAERPEGSVSTLKIQRTQQEDSAVYLCASSILSRTVSDQPQHFGDGTRLSIL.

V gene TRBV28 combines with J gene TRBJ1-5; weak D call: TRBD1 (5 bases). Germline CDR1 and CDR2: MDHEN and SYDVKM. Trimming took off 2 bases at V and 2 bases at J, with 22 bases between the two ends. The CDR3 is made up of 19 amino acids. DNA of the CDR3: TGTGCCAGCAGTTTAGGCTCGGGGGGGGGGGTATTAGGCAATCAGCCCCAGCATTTT. Translation gives CASSLGSGGGVLGNQPQHF.

This clonotype was counted between two and nine times. The chain recombines TRBV18 with TRBJ2-3, with TRBD2 matching 10 bases. Germline V lookup: CDR1 KGHSH, CDR2 LQKENI. J was trimmed by 5 bases and V by 6 bases; bases with no gene match: 8. CDR3 length: 15 residues. For the CDR3, the DNA is TGTGCCAGCTCGCCAGCGGGAGGGCCTGAAGATACGCAGTATTTT. Encoded protein: CASSPAGGPEDTQYF.

The J gene is TRBJ2-1, the V gene TRBV19; D remains ambiguous. The ends were cut back, 5 bases at V and 8 bases at J, with 10 bases in the middle. There are 12 residues in the CDR3. Germline lookup yields CDR1 LNHDA and CDR2 SQIVND (reference sequence). CDR3 nucleotides: TGTGCCAGTAGTGTCGCTAGATATGAGCAGTTCTTC. Protein product: CASSVARYEQFF.

This clonotype has just a few counts. The chain's CDR3 is CASSPGQPSNEKLFF. CDR3 nucleotide sequence: TGCGCCAGCAGCCCGGGACAGCCTTCTAATGAAAAACTGTTTTTT. This chain connects TRBV5-1 to TRBJ1-4, with 7 bases matching TRBD1. V dropped 4 bases and J dropped 3; count of bases not matched to a gene: 6. There are 15 residues in the CDR3. Germline CDR1 and CDR2: SGHRS and YFSETQ.

This clonotype was recorded many times. V is TRBV27 and J is TRBJ1-1; D is ambiguous. Trimming took 5 bases from V and 0 from J, leaving 13 bases between them. Germline V CDR1 and CDR2: MNHEY, SMNVEV (reference sequence). The CDR3 covers 15 residues. Here the CDR3 reads CASSVEGTMNTEAFF. DNA of the CDR3: TGTGCCAGCAGTGTTGAAGGAACAATGAACACTGAAGCTTTCTTT.

As regards this clonotype: A much larger clone lies one base from this, so it may be a read error. Here the CDR3 reads CASSRGLAGDFEQFF. The CDR3 region has the DNA TGTGCCAGCAGCCGAGGCCTAGCGGGAGACTTTGAGCAGTTCTTC. The V and J genes are TRBV3-1 and TRBJ2-1; 10 bases match TRBD2. The CDR3 consists of 15 residues. Germline V gives CDR1 LGHDT, CDR2 YNNKEL (reference sequence). Trimming removed 4 bases from V and 9 bases from J; junction bases left unmatched: 9.

This clonotype was counted at least ten times. The chain has TRBV7-6 and TRBJ2-1; D perhaps matches TRBD2 (6 bases). The CDR3 spans 12 residues. The V gene's germline CDR1 is SGHVS and CDR2 FNYEAQ. The germline V and J ends were trimmed by 7 bases and 8 bases, with 12 bases remaining between them. CDR3 nucleotides: TGTGCCAGCACTGATGGGGGGTATGAGCAGTTCTTC. Translating gives CASTDGGYEQFF.

This clonotype was recorded many times. The chain combines TRBV5-1 with TRBJ1-1; D not resolved. Germline V lookup: CDR1 SGHRS, CDR2 YFSETQ. Trimming left V 2 bases short and J 5 bases short, with 13 bases between. This CDR3 has 14 residues. The CDR3 loop is CASSFYYGETEAFF. CDR3 nucleotides: TGCGCCAGCAGCTTCTATTATGGGGAAACTGAAGCTTTCTTT.

In regard to this clonotype: Just one base apart from a much larger clone, this may be a read error. The chain combines TRBV30 with TRBJ2-1, with D hard to call. CDR1 and CDR2 (germline): GTSNPN, SVGIG (reference sequence). This CDR3 has 12 residues. CDR3 protein: CVWSVLRNEQFF. The DNA for the CDR3 is TGTGTCTGGAGTGTACTCAGGAATGAGCAGTTCTTC.

Turning to this clonotype: This CDR3 fails to terminate in the conserved phenylalanine or tryptophan, so it likely reflects a read error. This chain connects TRBV6-2 or TRBV6-3 to TRBJ2-3; TRBD1 might be the D (6 bases). The germline CDR1 and CDR2 sequences are MNHEY and SVGEGT. The CDR3 covers 16 residues. With 8 bases removed from V and 2 bases from J, the gap between germline ends came to 20 bases. Here the CDR3 reads CASFKDSPFYTDTQYL. CDR3 in DNA: TGTGCCAGCTTTAAGGACAGTCCCTTTTACACAGATACGCAGTATTTA.

The chain recombines TRBV11-3 with TRBJ2-3, with TRBD1 identical over 7 bases. Germline V gene data show CDR1 as SGHNT and CDR2 as YENEEA. The CDR3 extends over 16 amino acids. J was trimmed by 2 bases and V by 0 bases; bases with no gene match: 5. The CDR3 sequence is CASSLERGQLTDTQYF. The CDR3 DNA reads as TGTGCCAGCAGCTTAGAGAGGGGACAGCTCACAGATACGCAGTATTTT.

This clonotype was seen a few times. J is TRBJ2-5 and V is TRBV6-1; TRBD2 matches 14 bases. The length of the CDR3 is 16 residues. The germline CDR1 and CDR2 sequences are MNHNS and SASEGT. V dropped 6 bases and J dropped 5; count of bases not matched to a gene: 8. The CDR3 protein is CASRGLAGVVGETQYF. The CDR3 DNA is TGTGCCAGCAGGGGACTAGCGGGAGTTGTCGGGGAGACCCAGTACTTC.

This clonotype was seen more than once but under ten times. V gene TRBV7-2 combines with J gene TRBJ2-1; 8 bases agree with TRBD2. This CDR3 is 15 amino acids long. J gave up 5 bases and V 6 bases, and 9 bases lay outside the gene matches. Germline CDR1 and CDR2: SGHTA and FQGNSA. DNA of the CDR3: TGTGCCAGCAGGCAAACTAGCGGTCCTAACAATGAGCAGTTCTTC. Its protein product is CASRQTSGPNNEQFF.

The rearrangement joins TRBV30 to TRBJ2-1, with D perhaps given as TRBD1 or TRBD2 (5 bases each). Germline loops: CDR1 GTSNPN, CDR2 SVGIG (reference sequence). CDR3 length equals 15 residues. Deletions cut 3 bases from V and 15 bases from J, with 27 bases between. CDR3 sequence: CAWRVTGIDYAKAFF. DNA of the CDR3: TGTGCCTGGAGGGTTACAGGAATCGACTACGCTAAGGCGTTCTTC.

This clonotype has ten or more counts. V usage is TRBV20-1 and J usage is TRBJ2-3; a weak D match, TRBD2 (5 bases). V dropped 6 bases and J dropped 6 bases, with 10 bases sitting between them. Per germline, CDR1 DFQATT and CDR2 SNEGSKA (reference sequence). CDR3 length equals 11 residues. The CDR3 DNA is TGCAGTGCAAAACTAGTGGATACGCAGTATTTT. Translated, it gives CSAKLVDTQYF.

There are a few counts of this clonotype. The V gene is TRBV28, the J gene TRBJ2-3; D could derive from TRBD1 or TRBD2 (5 bases each). V lost 5 bases, J lost 3 bases, and 18 bases lay in between. The CDR3 extends over 16 amino acids. Per germline, CDR1 MDHEN and CDR2 SYDVKM. The chain's CDR3 is CASSPRGLVGTDTQYF. The CDR3 DNA sequence: TGTGCCAGCAGTCCCCGGGGCCTCGTGGGAACAGATACGCAGTATTTT.

In its sample, this clonotype was seen many times. CDR3 in amino acids: CAGVGRNYGYTF. The CDR3 region has the DNA TGTGCCGGTGTAGGGCGTAACTATGGCTACACCTTC. This chain connects TRBV30 to TRBJ1-2; D is undetermined. Trimming left V 8 bases short and J 1 base short, with 11 bases between. The CDR3 sequence is 12 residues long. The V gene's germline CDR1 is GTSNPN and CDR2 SVGIG (reference sequence). Full variable domain (rest looked up from reference TRBV30 and TRBJ1-2): SQTIHQWPATLVQPVGSPLSLECTVEGTSNPNLYWYRQAAGRGLQLLFYSVGIGQISSEVPQNLSASRPQDRQFILSSKKLLLSDSGFYLCAGVGRNYGYTFGSGTRLTVV.

This clonotype showed up many times. The V gene is TRBV5-1, the J gene TRBJ2-3; D gene uncertain. Trimming cost V 5 bases and J 1 base, with 5 bases left between them. CDR1 and CDR2 from the germline V gene are SGHRS and YFSETQ. The CDR3 totals 12 residues. DNA of the CDR3: TGCGCCAGCAGGACGGGCACAGATACGCAGTATTTT. Protein: CASRTGTDTQYF. Complete variable domain (other parts from reference TRBV5-1 and TRBJ2-3): KAGVTQTPRYLIKTRGQQVTLSCSPISGHRSVSWYQQTPGQGLQFLFEYFSETQRNKGNFPGRFSGRQFSNSRSEMNVSTLELGDSALYLCASRTGTDTQYFGPGTRLTVL.

This clonotype has at least ten counts. This chain uses TRBV20-1 with TRBJ2-5, with D maybe TRBD1 (5 bases). With 6 bases removed from V and 5 bases from J, the gap between germline ends came to 16 bases. Germline lookup yields CDR1 DFQATT and CDR2 SNEGSKA (reference sequence). The CDR3 is 13 amino acids. The CDR3 reads CSAMVGSGETQYF. In DNA form, the CDR3 reads TGCAGTGCCATGGTGGGGTCAGGGGAGACCCAGTACTTC.

In this sample, this clonotype turned up many times. The V call is TRBV12-3 or TRBV12-4, the J call TRBJ2-7; 10 bases are shared with TRBD2. Trimming cost V 11 bases and J 4 bases; bases outside gene matches: 11. The CDR3 sequence is 14 residues long. CDR3 DNA sequence: TGTGCCTCGAGGGCTAGCGGGAGTAGTTACGAGCAGTACTTC. Translation gives CASRASGSSYEQYF.

This clonotype showed up many times. The chain has TRBV7-3 and TRBJ1-1, with D uncertain. The CDR3 totals 13 residues. Germline V lookup: CDR1 SGHTA, CDR2 FQGTGA. Trimming left V 2 bases short and J 4 bases short, with 8 bases between. Written as DNA, the CDR3 is TGTGCCAGCAGCTTATCGAAGGGCACTGAAGCTTTCTTT. It translates to CASSLSKGTEAFF.

This clonotype was seen repeatedly, ten times or more. The gene calls are TRBV5-1 and TRBJ1-2; D unresolved. The CDR3 length is 14 residues. CDR1 and CDR2 from the germline V gene are SGHRS and YFSETQ. With 5 bases removed from V and 2 bases from J, the gap between germline ends came to 13 bases. For the CDR3, the DNA is TGCGCCAGCAGTGGAAGGGCCCCGAACTATGGCTACACCTTC. It translates to CASSGRAPNYGYTF.

The chain joins TRBV7-9 to TRBJ2-1; TRBD2 matches 11 bases. The CDR3 totals 18 residues. The V gene's germline CDR1 is SEHNR and CDR2 FQNEAQ (reference sequence). Trimming took 3 bases from V and 7 from J; bases not matched to a gene: 14. CDR3 sequence reads: CASSLTSGIRFGGNEQFF. The CDR3 coding sequence is TGTGCCAGCAGCTTGACTAGCGGGATTCGTTTTGGCGGGAATGAGCAGTTCTTC. The entire variable domain, with the rest obtained from reference TRBV7-9 and TRBJ2-1, is as follows: DTGVSQNPRHKITKRGQNVTFRCDPISEHNRLYWYRQTLGQGPEFLTYFQNEAQLEKSRLLSDRFSAERPKGSFSTLEIQRTEQGDSAMYLCASSLTSGIRFGGNEQFFGPGTRLTVL.